This T cell receptor (beta chain) was retrieved from a study of blood T cell repertoires in COVID-19. The wider study: COVID-19 samples, acute and convalescent, were from the United States, Italy and Spain.

CDR1 is SGDLS and CDR2 is YYNGEE in the germline V gene. The CDR3 is 16 amino acids. J lost 2 bases, V lost 4 bases, and 5 bases had no gene match. Per the study methods: It was from reference gene primer amplification that nucleated cell counts were estimated. Here immunoSEQ multiplex PCR was the method, and the copy in TCRdb shows in-frame clones only, minus some. That table furnishes V, J and clone size, whereas the DNA furnished D and trimming. The sample records fewer than 250,000 clones, 84% being singletons. The participants were between 18 and 89 years old and came from some 23 US areas. Participants' own reports of clinical history determined their cohort assignment.

The chain uses TRBV9 and TRBJ2-5; 13 bases fit TRBD2. Material: PBMCs or T cells enriched from blood (not recorded which). The receptor's source is a man in his fifties or sixties who had recovered from COVID-19. CDR3 coding DNA: TGTGCCAGCAGCCTCGGACTAGCGGGGGATCAAGAGACCCAGTACTTC. It codes for CASSLGLAGDQETQYF.